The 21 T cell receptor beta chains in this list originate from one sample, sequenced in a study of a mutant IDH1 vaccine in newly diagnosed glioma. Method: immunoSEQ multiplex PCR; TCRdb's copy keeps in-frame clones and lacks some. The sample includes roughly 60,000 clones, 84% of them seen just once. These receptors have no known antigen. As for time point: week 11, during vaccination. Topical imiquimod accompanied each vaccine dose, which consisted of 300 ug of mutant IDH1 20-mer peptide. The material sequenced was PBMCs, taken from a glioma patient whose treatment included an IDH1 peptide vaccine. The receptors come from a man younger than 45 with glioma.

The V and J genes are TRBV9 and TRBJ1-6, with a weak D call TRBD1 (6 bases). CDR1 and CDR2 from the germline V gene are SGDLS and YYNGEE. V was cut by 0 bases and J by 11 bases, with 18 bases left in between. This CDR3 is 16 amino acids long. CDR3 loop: CASSVGGGGTLAPLHF. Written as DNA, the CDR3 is TGTGCCAGCAGCGTAGGCGGGGGCGGTACGTTGGCACCCCTCCACTTT.

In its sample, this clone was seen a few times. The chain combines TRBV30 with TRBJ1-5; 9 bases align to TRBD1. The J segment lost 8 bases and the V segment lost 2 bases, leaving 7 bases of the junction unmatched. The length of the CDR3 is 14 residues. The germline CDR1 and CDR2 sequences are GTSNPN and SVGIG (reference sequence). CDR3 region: CAWSKDRGSKPQHF. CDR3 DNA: TGTGCCTGGAGTAAGGACAGGGGATCGAAGCCCCAGCATTTT.

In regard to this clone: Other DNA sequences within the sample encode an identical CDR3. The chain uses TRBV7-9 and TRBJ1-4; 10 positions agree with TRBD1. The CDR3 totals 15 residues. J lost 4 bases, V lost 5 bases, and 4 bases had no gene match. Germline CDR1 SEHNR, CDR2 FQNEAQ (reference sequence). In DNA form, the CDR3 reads TGTGCCAGCAGCCCGACAGGGGGCGATAATGAAAAACTGTTTTTT. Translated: CASSPTGGDNEKLFF.

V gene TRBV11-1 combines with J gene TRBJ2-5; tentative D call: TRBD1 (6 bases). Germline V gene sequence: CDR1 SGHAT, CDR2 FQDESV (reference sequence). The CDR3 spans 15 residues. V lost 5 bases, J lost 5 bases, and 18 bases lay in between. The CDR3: CASSLRGAGGETQYF. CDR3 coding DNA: TGTGCCAGCAGCCTCAGGGGCGCGGGCGGGGAGACCCAGTACTTC.

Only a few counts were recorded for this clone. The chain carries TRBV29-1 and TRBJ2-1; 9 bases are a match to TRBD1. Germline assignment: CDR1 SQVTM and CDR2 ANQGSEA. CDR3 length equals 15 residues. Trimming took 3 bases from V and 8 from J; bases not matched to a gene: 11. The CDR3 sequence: CSVESDTGGRDEQFF. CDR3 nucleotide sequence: TGCAGCGTTGAGTCAGACACAGGGGGCCGGGATGAGCAGTTCTTC.

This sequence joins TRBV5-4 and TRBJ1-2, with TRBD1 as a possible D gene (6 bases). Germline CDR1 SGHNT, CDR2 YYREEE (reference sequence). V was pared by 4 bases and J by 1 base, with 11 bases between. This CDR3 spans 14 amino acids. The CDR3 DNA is TGTGCCAGCAGCGGGGGCCTCTTTAACTATGGCTACACCTTC. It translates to CASSGGLFNYGYTF.

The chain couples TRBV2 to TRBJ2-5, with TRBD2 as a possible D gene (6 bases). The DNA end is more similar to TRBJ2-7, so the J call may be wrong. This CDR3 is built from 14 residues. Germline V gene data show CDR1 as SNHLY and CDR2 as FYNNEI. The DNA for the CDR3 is TGTGCCATACAAAATCCGGGGGAAACCTACGAGCAGTACTTC. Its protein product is CAIQNPGETYEQYF.

The CDR3 sequence: CASSSDSRNYGYTF. The CDR3 nucleotides read TGTGCCAGCAGCTCGGACAGCCGTAACTATGGCTACACCTTC. The V and J genes are TRBV5-4 and TRBJ1-2, with D maybe TRBD1 (6 bases). The length of the CDR3 is 14 residues. V was trimmed by 3 bases and J by 1 base, leaving 10 bases between them. Germline assignment: CDR1 SGHNT and CDR2 YYREEE (reference sequence).

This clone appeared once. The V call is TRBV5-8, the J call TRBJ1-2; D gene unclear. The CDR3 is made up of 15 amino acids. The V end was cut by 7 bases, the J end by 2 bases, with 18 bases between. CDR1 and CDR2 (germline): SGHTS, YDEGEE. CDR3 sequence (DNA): TGTGCCAGCTTGAGGCCTCATCCACGAAACTATGGCTACACCTTC. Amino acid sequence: CASLRPHPRNYGYTF. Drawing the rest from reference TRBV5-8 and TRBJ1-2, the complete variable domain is EAGVTQSPTHLIKTRGQQATLRCSPISGHTSVYWYQQALGLGLQFLLWYDEGEERNRGNFPPRFSGRQFPNYSSELNVNALELEDSALYLCASLRPHPRNYGYTFGSGTRLTVV.

The CDR3 is CASSRINSPLHF. In nucleotides, the CDR3 is TGTGCCAGCAGCCGTATTAATTCACCCCTCCACTTT. This chain connects TRBV11-2 to TRBJ1-6; D not resolved. V lost 5 bases and J 6 bases, leaving 5 bases between the germline ends. Germline V CDR1 and CDR2: SGHAT, FQNNGV. This CDR3 is built from 12 residues. The whole variable domain, filled in from reference TRBV11-2 and TRBJ1-6, reads EAGVAQSPRYKIIEKRQSVAFWCNPISGHATLYWYQQILGQGPKLLIQFQNNGVVDDSQLPKDRFSAERLKGVDSTLKIQPAKLEDSAVYLCASSRINSPLHFGNGTRLTVT.

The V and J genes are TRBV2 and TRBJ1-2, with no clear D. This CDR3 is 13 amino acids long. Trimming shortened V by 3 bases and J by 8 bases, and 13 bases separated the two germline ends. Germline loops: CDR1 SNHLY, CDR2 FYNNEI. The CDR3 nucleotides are TGTGCCAGCAGTGAGTCTCCCTGGGCCGGCTACACCTTC. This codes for CASSESPWAGYTF.

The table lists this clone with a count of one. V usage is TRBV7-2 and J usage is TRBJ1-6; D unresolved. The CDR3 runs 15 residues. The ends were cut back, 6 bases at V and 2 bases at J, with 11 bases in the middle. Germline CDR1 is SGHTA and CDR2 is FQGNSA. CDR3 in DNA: TGTGCCAGCAGGGGGATGATTACCTATAATTCACCCCTCCACTTT. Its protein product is CASRGMITYNSPLHF.

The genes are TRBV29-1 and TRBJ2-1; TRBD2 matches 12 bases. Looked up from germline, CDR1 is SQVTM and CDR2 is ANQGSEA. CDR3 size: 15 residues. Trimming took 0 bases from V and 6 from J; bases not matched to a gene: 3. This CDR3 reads CSVEDRTSGINEQFF. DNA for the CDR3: TGCAGCGTTGAAGATCGGACTAGCGGGATCAATGAGCAGTTCTTC.

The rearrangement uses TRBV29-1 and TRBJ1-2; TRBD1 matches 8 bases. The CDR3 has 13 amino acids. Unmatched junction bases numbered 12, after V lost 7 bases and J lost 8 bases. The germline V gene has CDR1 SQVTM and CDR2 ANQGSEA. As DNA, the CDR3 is TGCAGCGCCCGCGGGCAGGGGGCAGGGGGCTACACCTTC. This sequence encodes CSARGQGAGGYTF.

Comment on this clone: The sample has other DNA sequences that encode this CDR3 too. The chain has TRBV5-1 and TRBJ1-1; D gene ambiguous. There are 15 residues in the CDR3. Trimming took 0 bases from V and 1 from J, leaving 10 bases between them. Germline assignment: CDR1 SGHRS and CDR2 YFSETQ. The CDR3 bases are TGCGCCAGCAGCTTGGGTCTGACCGGGAACACTGAAGCTTTCTTT. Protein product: CASSLGLTGNTEAFF. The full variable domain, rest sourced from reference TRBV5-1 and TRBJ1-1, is KAGVTQTPRYLIKTRGQQVTLSCSPISGHRSVSWYQQTPGQGLQFLFEYFSETQRNKGNFPGRFSGRQFSNSRSEMNVSTLELGDSALYLCASSLGLTGNTEAFFGQGTRLTVV.

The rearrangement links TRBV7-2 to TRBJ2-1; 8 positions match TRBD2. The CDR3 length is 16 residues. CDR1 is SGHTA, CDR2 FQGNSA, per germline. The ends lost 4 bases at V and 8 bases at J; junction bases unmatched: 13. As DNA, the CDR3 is TGTGCCAGCAGCTCCTCTAGCGGGCGCTCCTGGGATGAGCAGTTCTTC. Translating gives CASSSSSGRSWDEQFF.

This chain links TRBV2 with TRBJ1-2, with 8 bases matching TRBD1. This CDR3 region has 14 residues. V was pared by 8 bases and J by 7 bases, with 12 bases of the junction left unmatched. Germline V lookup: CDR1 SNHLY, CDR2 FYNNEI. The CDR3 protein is CASVNTRGLSGYTF. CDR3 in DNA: TGTGCCAGCGTTAACACCAGGGGGCTTAGTGGCTACACCTTC.

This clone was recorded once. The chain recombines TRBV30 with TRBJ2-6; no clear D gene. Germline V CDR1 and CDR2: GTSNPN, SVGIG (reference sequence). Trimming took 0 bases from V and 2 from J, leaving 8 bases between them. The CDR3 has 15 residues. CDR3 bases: TGTGCCTGGAGTGTACGAGTAACTGGGGCCAACGTCCTGACTTTC. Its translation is CAWSVRVTGANVLTF.

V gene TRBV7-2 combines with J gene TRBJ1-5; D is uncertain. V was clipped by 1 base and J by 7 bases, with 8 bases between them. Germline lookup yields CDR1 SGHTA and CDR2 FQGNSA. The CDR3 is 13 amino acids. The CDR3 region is CASSLEHRQPQHF. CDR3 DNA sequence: TGTGCCAGCAGCTTAGAACATAGACAGCCCCAGCATTTT. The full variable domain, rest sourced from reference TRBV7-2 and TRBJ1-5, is GAGVSQSPSNKVTEKGKDVELRCDPISGHTALYWYRQSLGQGLEFLIYFQGNSAPDKSGLPSDRFSAERTGGSVSTLTIQRTQQEDSAVYLCASSLEHRQPQHFGDGTRLSIL.

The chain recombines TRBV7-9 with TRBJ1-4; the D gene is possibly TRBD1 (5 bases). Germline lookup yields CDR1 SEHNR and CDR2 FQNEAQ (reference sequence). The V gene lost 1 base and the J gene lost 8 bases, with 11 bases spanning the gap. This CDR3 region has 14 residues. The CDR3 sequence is CASSLGQGLEKLFF. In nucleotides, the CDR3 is TGTGCCAGCAGCTTAGGGCAGGGACTCGAAAAACTGTTTTTT.

The CDR3 nucleotides are TGTGCCAGCAGCAAGCAGGATACGCAGTATTTT. It encodes CASSKQDTQYF. V is TRBV9 and J is TRBJ2-3, with unresolved D. Deletions cut 4 bases from V and 6 bases from J, with 6 bases between. The CDR3 sequence is 11 residues long. CDR1 SGDLS and CDR2 YYNGEE come from the germline V gene.